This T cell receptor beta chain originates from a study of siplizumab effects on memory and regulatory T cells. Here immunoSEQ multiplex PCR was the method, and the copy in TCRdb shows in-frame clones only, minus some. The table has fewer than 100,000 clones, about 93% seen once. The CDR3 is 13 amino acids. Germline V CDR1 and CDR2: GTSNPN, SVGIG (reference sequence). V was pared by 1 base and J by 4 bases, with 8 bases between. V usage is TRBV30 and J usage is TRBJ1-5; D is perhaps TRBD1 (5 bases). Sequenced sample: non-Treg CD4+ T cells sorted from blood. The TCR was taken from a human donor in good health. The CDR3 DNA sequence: TGTGCCTGGAGTGCAGGGTTTAATCAGCCCCAGCATTTT. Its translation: CAWSAGFNQPQHF.